This TCR beta chain was found in a study of T cell changes during pregnancy in multiple sclerosis. Produced via immunoSEQ multiplex PCR; TCRdb's table is partial and in-frame only. The sample has roughly 64,000 clones, around 97% seen once. The TCR comes from a female donor with multiple sclerosis, enrolled in a pregnancy study. The specimen comprised CD8+ T cells from peripheral blood mononuclear cells, sampled after pregnancy.

The DNA of the CDR3 is TGTGCCAGCAGTGAGAGGGACACCTTCTCCTACGAGCAGTACTTC. Protein: CASSERDTFSYEQYF. The chain carries TRBV6-1 and TRBJ2-7; TRBD1 is a possible D gene (6 bases). The CDR3 contains 15 residues. Germline assignment: CDR1 MNHNS and CDR2 SASEGT. The V gene lost 3 bases and the J gene lost 0 bases, with 12 bases spanning the gap.